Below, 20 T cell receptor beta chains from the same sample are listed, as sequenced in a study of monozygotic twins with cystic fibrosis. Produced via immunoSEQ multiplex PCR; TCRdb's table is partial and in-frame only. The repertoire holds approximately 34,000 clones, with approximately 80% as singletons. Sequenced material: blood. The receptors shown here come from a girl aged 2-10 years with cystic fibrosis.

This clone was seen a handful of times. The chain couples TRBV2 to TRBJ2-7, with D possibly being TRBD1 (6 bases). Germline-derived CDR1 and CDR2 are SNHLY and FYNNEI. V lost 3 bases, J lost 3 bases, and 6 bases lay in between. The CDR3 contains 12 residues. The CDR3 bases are TGTGCCAGCAGTGACAGGGGCTACGAGCAGTACTTC. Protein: CASSDRGYEQYF.

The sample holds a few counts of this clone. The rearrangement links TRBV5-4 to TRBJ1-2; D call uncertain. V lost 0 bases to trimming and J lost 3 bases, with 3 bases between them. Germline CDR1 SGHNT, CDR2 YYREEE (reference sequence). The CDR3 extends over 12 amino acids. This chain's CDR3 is CASSLGHYGYTF. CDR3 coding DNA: TGTGCCAGCAGCTTGGGACACTATGGCTACACCTTC.

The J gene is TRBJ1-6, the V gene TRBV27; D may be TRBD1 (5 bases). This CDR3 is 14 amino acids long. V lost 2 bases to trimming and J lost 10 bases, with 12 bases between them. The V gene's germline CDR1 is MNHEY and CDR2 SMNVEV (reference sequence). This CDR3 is CASSLRRGTSPLHF. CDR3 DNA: TGTGCCAGCAGTTTACGGCGGGGCACCTCACCCCTCCACTTT.

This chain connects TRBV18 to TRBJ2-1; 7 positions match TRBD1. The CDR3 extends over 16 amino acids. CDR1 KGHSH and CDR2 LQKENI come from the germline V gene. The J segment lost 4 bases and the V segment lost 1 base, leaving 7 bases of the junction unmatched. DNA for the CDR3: TGTGCCAGCTCACCACTGGGACAGATGGTTTACAATGAGCAGTTCTTC. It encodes CASSPLGQMVYNEQFF.

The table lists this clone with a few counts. The CDR3 here is CASSFGQAYEQYF. The DNA of the CDR3 is TGCGCCAGCAGCTTCGGGCAGGCCTACGAGCAGTACTTC. The J gene is TRBJ2-7, the V gene TRBV5-1; unclear D gene. The CDR3 extends over 13 amino acids. The germline CDR1 and CDR2 sequences are SGHRS and YFSETQ. Trimming pared 2 bases from V and 2 bases from J, leaving 8 bases between.

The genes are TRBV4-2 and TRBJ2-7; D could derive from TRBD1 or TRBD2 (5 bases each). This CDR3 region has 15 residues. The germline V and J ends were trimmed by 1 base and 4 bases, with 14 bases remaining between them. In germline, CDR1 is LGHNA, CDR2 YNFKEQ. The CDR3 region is CASSQGGTGGYEQYF. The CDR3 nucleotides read TGTGCCAGCAGCCAAGGGGGAACAGGAGGATACGAGCAGTACTTC.

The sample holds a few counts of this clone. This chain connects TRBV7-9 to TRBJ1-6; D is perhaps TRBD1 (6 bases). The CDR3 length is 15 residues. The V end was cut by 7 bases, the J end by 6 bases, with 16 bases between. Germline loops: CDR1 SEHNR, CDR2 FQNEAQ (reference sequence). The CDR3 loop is CASTPGAGRNSPLHF. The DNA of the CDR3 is TGTGCCAGCACCCCGGGGGCAGGCCGTAATTCACCCCTCCACTTT.

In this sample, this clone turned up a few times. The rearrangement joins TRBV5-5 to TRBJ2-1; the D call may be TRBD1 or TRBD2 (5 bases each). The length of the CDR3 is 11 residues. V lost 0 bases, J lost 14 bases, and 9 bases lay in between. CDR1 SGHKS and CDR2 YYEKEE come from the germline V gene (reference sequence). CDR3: CASSLDLGEFF. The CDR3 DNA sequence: TGTGCCAGCAGCTTGGATTTGGGGGAGTTCTTC.

The CDR3 here is CASSLEVGGRRLSGYTF. Written as DNA, the CDR3 is TGTGCCAGCAGCTTAGAAGTGGGGGGGCGGCGTCTGAGTGGCTACACCTTC. The J gene is TRBJ1-2, the V gene TRBV13; possible D gene TRBD1, 6 bases. There are 17 residues in the CDR3. V lost 1 base and J lost 7, with 22 bases in between. CDR1 and CDR2 from the germline V gene are PRHDT and FYEKMQ (reference sequence).

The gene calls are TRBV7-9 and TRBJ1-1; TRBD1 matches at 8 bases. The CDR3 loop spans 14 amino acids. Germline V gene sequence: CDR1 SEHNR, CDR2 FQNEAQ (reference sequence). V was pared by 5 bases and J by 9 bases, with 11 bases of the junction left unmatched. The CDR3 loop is CASSPLGDRRKAFF. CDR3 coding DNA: TGTGCCAGCAGCCCCCTGGGGGACAGGAGAAAAGCTTTCTTT.

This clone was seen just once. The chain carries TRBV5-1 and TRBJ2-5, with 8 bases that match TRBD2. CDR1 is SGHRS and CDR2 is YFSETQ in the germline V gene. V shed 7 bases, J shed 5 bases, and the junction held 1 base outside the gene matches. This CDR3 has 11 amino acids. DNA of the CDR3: TGCGCCAGCGCGGGAGGCGAGACCCAGTACTTC. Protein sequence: CASAGGETQYF.

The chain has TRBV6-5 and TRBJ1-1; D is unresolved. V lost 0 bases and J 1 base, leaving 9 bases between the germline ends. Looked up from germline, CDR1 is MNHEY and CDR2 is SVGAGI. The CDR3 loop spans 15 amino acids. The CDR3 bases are TGTGCCAGCAGTTACTCGACTCGGGGGAACACTGAAGCTTTCTTT. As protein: CASSYSTRGNTEAFF.

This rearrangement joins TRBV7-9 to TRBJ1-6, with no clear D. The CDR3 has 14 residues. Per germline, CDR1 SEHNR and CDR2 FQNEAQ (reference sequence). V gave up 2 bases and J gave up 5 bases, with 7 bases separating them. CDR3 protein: CASSLKEDNSPLHF. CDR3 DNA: TGTGCCAGCAGCTTAAAGGAAGATAATTCACCCCTCCACTTT.

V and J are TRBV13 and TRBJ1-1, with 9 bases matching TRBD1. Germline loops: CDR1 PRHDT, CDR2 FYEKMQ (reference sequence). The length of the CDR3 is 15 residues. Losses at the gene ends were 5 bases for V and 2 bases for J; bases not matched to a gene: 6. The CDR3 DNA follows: TGTGCCAGCAGCGGAATGGGACAGGGAAACACTGAAGCTTTCTTT. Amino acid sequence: CASSGMGQGNTEAFF.

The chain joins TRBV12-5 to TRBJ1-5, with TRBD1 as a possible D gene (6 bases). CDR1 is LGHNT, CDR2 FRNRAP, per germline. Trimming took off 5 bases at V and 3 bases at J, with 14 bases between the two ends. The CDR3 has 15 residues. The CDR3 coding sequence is TGTGCTAGTGGTGGGGGGGCCGTTTTCAATCAGCCCCAGCATTTT. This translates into CASGGGAVFNQPQHF.

The DNA of the CDR3 is TGCGCCAGCAGTCGCGCGGACAGGGATAAAGATACGCAGTATTTT. Protein: CASSRADRDKDTQYF. The J gene is TRBJ2-3, the V gene TRBV23-1, with 8 bases aligning to TRBD1. TRBV23-1 falls under the ORF class, with uncertain function. This CDR3 is built from 15 residues. The ends lost 4 bases at V and 5 bases at J; junction bases unmatched: 8.

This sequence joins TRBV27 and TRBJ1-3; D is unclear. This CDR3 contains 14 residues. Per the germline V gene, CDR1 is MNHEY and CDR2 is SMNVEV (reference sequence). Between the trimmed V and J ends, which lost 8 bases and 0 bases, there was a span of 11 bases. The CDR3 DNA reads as TGTGCCAGCGCGGTGACGTACTCTGGAAACACCATATATTTT. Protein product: CASAVTYSGNTIYF.

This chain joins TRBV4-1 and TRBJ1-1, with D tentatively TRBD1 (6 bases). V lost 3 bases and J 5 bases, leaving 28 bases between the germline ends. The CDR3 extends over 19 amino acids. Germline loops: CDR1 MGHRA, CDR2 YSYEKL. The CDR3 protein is CASSQVQIIHGGLGTEAFF. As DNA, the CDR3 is TGCGCCAGCAGCCAGGTCCAAATAATTCATGGGGGGCTAGGGACTGAAGCTTTCTTT.

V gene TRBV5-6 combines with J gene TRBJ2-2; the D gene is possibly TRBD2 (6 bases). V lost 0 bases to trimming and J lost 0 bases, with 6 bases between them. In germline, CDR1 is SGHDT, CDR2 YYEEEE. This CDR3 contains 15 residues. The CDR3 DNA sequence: TGTGCCAGCAGCTTGGGACTAGCGAACACCGGGGAGCTGTTTTTT. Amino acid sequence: CASSLGLANTGELFF. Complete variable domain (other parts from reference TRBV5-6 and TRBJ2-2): DAGVTQSPTHLIKTRGQQVTLRCSPKSGHDTVSWYQQALGQGPQFIFQYYEEEERQRGNFPDRFSGHQFPNYSSELNVNALLLGDSALYLCASSLGLANTGELFFGEGSRLTVL.

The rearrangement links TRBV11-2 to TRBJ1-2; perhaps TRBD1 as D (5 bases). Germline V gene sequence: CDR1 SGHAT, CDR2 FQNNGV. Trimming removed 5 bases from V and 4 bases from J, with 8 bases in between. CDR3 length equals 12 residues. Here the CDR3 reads CASSQQGYGYTF. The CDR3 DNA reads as TGTGCCAGCAGCCAGCAGGGCTATGGCTACACCTTC.